These T cell receptor beta chains were read from a single sample in a study of blood T cell repertoires in COVID-19. Profiled with immunoSEQ multiplex PCR; TCRdb holds only in-frame clones, not every one. The sample consists of 150,000 to 200,000 clones, about 88% of them appearing once. The sequenced sample consisted of peripheral blood. The source of these receptors is a middle-aged man with active or convalescent COVID-19. Both conserved end residues are part of each CDR3. Each record gives: clone size, V gene, J gene, CDR3 length, D gene, CDR3 DNA, CDR3 protein. A D gene is named only where the DNA matches it firmly. Expanded clones get a size class; other rows say once, few or many, or leave the size out.

>.|TRBV4-2|TRBJ1-1|14|.
TGTGCCAGCAGCCGCTGGACAAGCAACACTGAAGCTTTCTTT
CASSRWTSNTEAFF
>once|TRBV18|TRBJ2-4|12|.
TGTGCCAGCCAGGGCAATTTAGGCATTCAGTACTTC
CASQGNLGIQYF
>.|TRBV7-2|TRBJ1-5|15|.
TGTGCCAGCAGCTTAGACGTTTCCGCGGGTCAGCCCCAGCATTTT
CASSLDVSAGQPQHF
>few|TRBV6-5|TRBJ1-5|14|TRBD1
TGTGCCACCAGGGGACAGGGGGCGCGACAGCCCCAGCATTTT
CATRGQGARQPQHF
>.|TRBV6-2/TRBV6-3|TRBJ1-1|14|TRBD1
TGTGCCAGCAGTACAGACAGGGGGGACACTGAAGCTTTCTTT
CASSTDRGDTEAFF
>.|TRBV19|TRBJ1-5|15|.
TGTGCCAGTAGTATGTGGACAGTTAGCAATCAGCCCCAGCATTTT
CASSMWTVSNQPQHF
>.|TRBV11-2|TRBJ2-5|15|.
TGTGCCAGCAGCTTAGATGGAGGGGATGGGGAGACCCAGTACTTC
CASSLDGGDGETQYF
>.|TRBV7-9|TRBJ1-1|15|.
TGTGCCAGCAGCTTAGGCCTGAGGCGGGCCACTGAAGCTTTCTTT
CASSLGLRRATEAFF
>once|TRBV5-1|TRBJ2-7|14|.
TGCGCCAGCAGCTTGGGGGACATATCCTACGAGCAGTACTTC
CASSLGDISYEQYF
>.|TRBV28|TRBJ2-7|12|.
TGTGCCAGCAGCCTAAGCTCCTACGAGCAGTACTTC
CASSLSSYEQYF
>.|TRBV29-1|TRBJ2-1|15|TRBD2
TGCAGCGTTGAAGATTGGAGGGAGGGCCAGGATGAGCAGTTCTTC
CSVEDWREGQDEQFF
>.|TRBV19|TRBJ2-1|18|TRBD2
TGTGCCAGTAGTATAGATCAATCCGGACTAGCGGGAATGGGTGAGCAGTTCTTC
CASSIDQSGLAGMGEQFF
>once|TRBV28|TRBJ1-1|13|.
TGTGCCAGCAGTATTCCAGGGAACACTGAAGCTTTCTTT
CASSIPGNTEAFF
>once|TRBV6-5|TRBJ2-4|15|TRBD1
TGTGCCAGCAGCGGGACAGGGGGGGTTGCGGACATTCAGTACTTC
CASSGTGGVADIQYF
>.|TRBV18|TRBJ1-3|15|.
TGTGCCAGCTCACCCGGAGAGGGCCAAGGAAACACCATATATTTT
CASSPGEGQGNTIYF
>.|TRBV28|TRBJ1-6|14|.
TGTGCCAGCAGTTTGTCAGGGATAAATTCACCCCTCCACTTT
CASSLSGINSPLHF
>.|TRBV6-2/TRBV6-3|TRBJ2-3|15|TRBD2
TGTGCCAGCAGTACAGCGGGGGTGAGCACAGATACGCAGTATTTT
CASSTAGVSTDTQYF
>.|TRBV2|TRBJ1-1|15|TRBD1
TGTGCCAGCAGTCTTACAGGACAGGTGAACACTGAAGCTTTCTTT
CASSLTGQVNTEAFF
>.|TRBV15|TRBJ1-3|17|.
TGTGCCACCAGCAGAGATTATGGCACAAACTCTGGAAACACCATATATTTT
CATSRDYGTNSGNTIYF
>few|TRBV6-1|TRBJ1-5|13|.
TGTGCCAGCAGTGAAGCGCTGGGGGGGCCCCAGCATTTT
CASSEALGGPQHF
>.|TRBV29-1|TRBJ2-3|14|TRBD2
TGCAGCGTTGTGGGGCTAGCGGGCACAGATACGCAGTATTTT
CSVVGLAGTDTQYF
>.|TRBV30|TRBJ1-3|19|.
TGTGCCTGGAGTGCCCTAGACGCCTACAGGGTCGGGACTGGAAACACCATATATTTT
CAWSALDAYRVGTGNTIYF
>few|TRBV24-1|TRBJ1-2|13|.
TGTGCCACCAGTGATGGGCAACGACGAGGCTACACCTTC
CATSDGQRRGYTF
>once|TRBV4-3|TRBJ2-7|15|.
TGCGCCAGCAGCCAAGAAGATAGGGGCCACCACGAGCAGTACTTC
CASSQEDRGHHEQYF
>.|TRBV3-1/TRBV3-2|TRBJ2-7|16|TRBD2
TGTGCCAGCAGCCACATAGGACTAGCGGGAGCAGGAGAGCAGTACTTC
CASSHIGLAGAGEQYF
>.|TRBV7-9|TRBJ1-2|18|TRBD1
TGTGCCAGCAGCAATACCGGGACAGGGGGCTCGTTCTCTCTTGGCTACACCTTC
CASSNTGTGGSFSLGYTF